The T cell receptor (beta chain) described here comes from a study of blood T cell repertoires in COVID-19. Study-level background: Acute and convalescent COVID-19 specimens originated in the United States, Italy and Spain. Sources were T cells, B-cell-depleted T cells, or PBMCs; the material itself was cDNA or gDNA.

The CDR3 has 15 amino acids. Germline CDR1 MDHEN, CDR2 SYDVKM. With 5 bases removed from V and 4 bases from J, the gap between germline ends came to 18 bases. Per the authors' pipeline: Reference gene primers were amplified, and this amplification served to estimate nucleated cell counts. Clones were read by immunoSEQ multiplex PCR, and TCRdb kept only the in-frame ones, dropping some. Clone size and V and J calls were adopted from that table, with D and trimming inferred from the DNA. The table has 50,000 to 60,000 clones, just under 90% seen once; the top ten hold 9%. The chain recombines TRBV28 with TRBJ2-7; possibly TRBD1 for D (6 bases). The sample comprised peripheral blood. The TCR sequence derives from an elderly man with active or convalescent COVID-19. CDR3 sequence: CASSPIGTKDYEQYF. For the CDR3, the DNA is TGTGCCAGCAGTCCTATAGGGACAAAGGATTACGAGCAGTACTTC.